Following are 25 T cell receptor beta chains from one sample sequenced in a study of patients and donors after allogeneic stem cell transplantation. TCRdb analysed the RT-PCR reads with MiXCR anew, one entry per CDR3 protein. The data show about 960,000 distinct CDR3 sequences, around 17% seen once. The sequenced sample was blood, either unsorted or a sorted T cell fraction (not recorded which). Every receptor here comes from a human donor who was either an allogeneic HSCT recipient or a stem cell or donor lymphocyte infusion donor (not recorded which). It is not recorded whose cells these are; they may come from a transplant donor.

In this sample, this clonotype turned up a few times. The gene calls are TRBV3-1 and TRBJ2-7; TRBD1 or TRBD2 may be the D gene (6 bases each). The germline V and J ends were trimmed by 5 bases and 5 bases, with 16 bases remaining between them. Per the germline V gene, CDR1 is LGHDT and CDR2 is YNNKEL (reference sequence). This CDR3 comprises 14 residues. This CDR3 reads CASSLERGRHEQYF. The CDR3 nucleotides are TGTGCCAGCAGCTTGGAACGGGGGCGCCACGAGCAGTACTTC.

The J gene is TRBJ2-7, the V gene TRBV7-9; the D call may be TRBD1 or TRBD2 (5 bases each). V was shortened by 2 bases and J by 0 bases, with 8 bases between the two germline ends. In germline, CDR1 is SEHNR, CDR2 FQNEAQ (reference sequence). The CDR3 runs 14 residues. CDR3 loop: CASSLHGASYEQYF. DNA of the CDR3: TGTGCCAGCAGCTTACACGGGGCCTCCTACGAGCAGTACTTC.

This clonotype was detected only a few times. The chain uses TRBV5-6 and TRBJ2-7; D gene uncertain. The CDR3 runs to 14 residues. Germline CDR1 is SGHDT and CDR2 is YYEEEE. V shed 3 bases and J shed 4 bases, with 14 bases lying between them. This CDR3 is CASSSRTRLYEQYF. The CDR3 DNA reads TGTGCCAGCAGCTCACGGACGAGACTTTACGAGCAGTACTTC.

The chain couples TRBV2 to TRBJ2-7; 9 bases are a match to TRBD2. The CDR3 loop spans 19 amino acids. Losses at the gene ends were 2 bases for V and 2 bases for J; bases not matched to a gene: 16. Looked up from germline, CDR1 is SNHLY and CDR2 is FYNNEI. In DNA form, the CDR3 reads TGTGCCAGCAGTGAATTCAATAGCGGGGGCCATGACAGGCCCTACGAGCAGTACTTC. Translation gives CASSEFNSGGHDRPYEQYF.

The chain employs TRBV24-1 and TRBJ2-3, with a tentative D call TRBD1 (5 bases). The CDR3 is 14 amino acids. Germline V gene lookup returns CDR1 KGHDR and CDR2 SFDVKD. V lost 4 bases and J lost 0, with 7 bases in between. Here the CDR3 DNA reads TGTGCCACCAGTGAGACAGCTAGCACAGATACGCAGTATTTT. Amino acid sequence: CATSETASTDTQYF.

The V call is TRBV4-1, the J call TRBJ2-5; D possibly corresponds to TRBD2 (6 bases). The CDR3 runs to 15 residues. Per germline, CDR1 MGHRA and CDR2 YSYEKL. V shed 4 bases and J shed 9 bases, with 21 bases lying between them. The DNA of the CDR3 is TGCGCCAGCAGCCCGGGGAATAGTAACAGCGGGTCCCAGTACTTC. It codes for CASSPGNSNSGSQYF.

This clonotype appeared once. J is TRBJ2-1 and V is TRBV7-6, with D unclear. Trimming removed 0 bases at V and 7 bases at J, with 10 bases between. This CDR3 has 14 residues. Per the germline V gene, CDR1 is SGHVS and CDR2 is FNYEAQ. The CDR3 protein is CASSLAYIGNEQFF. The CDR3 DNA is TGTGCCAGCAGCTTAGCGTATATTGGGAATGAGCAGTTCTTC.

The chain recombines TRBV27 with TRBJ2-7, with D possibly matching TRBD2 (5 bases). Per germline, CDR1 MNHEY and CDR2 SMNVEV (reference sequence). The germline V and J ends were trimmed by 3 bases and 6 bases, with 18 bases remaining between them. This CDR3 has 15 amino acids. The CDR3 protein is CASSFSRGRPFEQYF. CDR3 coding DNA: TGTGCCAGCAGTTTTTCACGTGGGAGACCCTTCGAGCAGTACTTC.

There are a few counts of this clonotype. CDR3 protein: CATSTASGGLTDTQYF. The CDR3 nucleotides read TGTGCCACCAGCACCGCTAGCGGGGGGCTGACAGATACGCAGTATTTT. The chain couples TRBV15 to TRBJ2-3; 11 nucleotides line up with TRBD2. Germline trimming cut 4 bases from V and 3 bases from J; bases unmatched to any gene: 6. CDR3 length equals 16 residues. Germline CDR1 and CDR2: LNHNV and YYDKDF (reference sequence). The full variable domain, completed using reference TRBV15 and TRBJ2-3, is DAMVIQNPRYQVTQFGKPVTLSCSQTLNHNVMYWYQQKSSQAPKLLFHYYDKDFNNEADTPDNFQSRRPNTSFCFLDIRSPGLGDTAMYLCATSTASGGLTDTQYFGPGTRLTVL.

This clonotype was seen repeatedly, ten times or more. The J gene is TRBJ1-4, the V gene TRBV12-3 or TRBV12-4, with D unresolved. The V and J ends lost 6 bases and 0 bases respectively, with 11 bases between them. The CDR3 extends over 15 amino acids. CDR3 in DNA: TGTGCCAGCAGCCCGTTCCTTGCAACTAATGAAAAACTGTTTTTT. This codes for CASSPFLATNEKLFF.

This clonotype was counted only a few times. V gene TRBV6-6 combines with J gene TRBJ1-2; D is unresolved. V was cut by 4 bases and J by 3 bases, with 9 bases left in between. CDR1 is MNHNY, CDR2 SVGAGI, per germline (reference sequence). The CDR3 sequence is 13 residues long. The CDR3 nucleotides read TGTGCCAGCAGTTCTAGATATGACTATGGCTACACCTTC. Translating gives CASSSRYDYGYTF.

The rearrangement joins TRBV21-1 to TRBJ1-3. TRBV21-1 is a documented pseudogene. The CDR3 runs to 16 residues. DNA for the CDR3: TGTGCCAGCAGCAAAGTTGCCAGCGTCTCTGGAAACACCATATATTTT. Translation gives CASSKVASVSGNTIYF.

V is TRBV9 and J is TRBJ2-2, with D perhaps matching TRBD1 or TRBD2 (6 bases each). Germline lookup yields CDR1 SGDLS and CDR2 YYNGEE. The CDR3 is 16 amino acids. The germline V and J ends were trimmed by 6 bases and 0 bases, with 15 bases remaining between them. This chain's CDR3 is CASTGVAGTNTGELFF. CDR3 DNA sequence: TGTGCCAGCACAGGGGTGGCGGGGACGAACACCGGGGAGCTGTTTTTT.

The genes are TRBV2 and TRBJ2-1; 7 bases are shared with TRBD1. Germline V gene data show CDR1 as SNHLY and CDR2 as FYNNEI. With 7 bases clipped from V and 3 bases from J, the junction kept 6 bases outside the gene matches. The CDR3 runs 14 residues. This CDR3 reads CASNRGIGYNEQFF. In DNA, the CDR3 is TGTGCCAGCAACAGGGGAATAGGCTACAATGAGCAGTTCTTC.

Here the CDR3 reads CASSRTGYGEKLFF. The CDR3 DNA is TGTGCCAGCAGCCGGACAGGGTATGGTGAAAAACTGTTTTTT. V is TRBV6-1 and J is TRBJ1-4; 8 bases map to TRBD1. J gave up 7 bases and V 6 bases, and 7 bases lay outside the gene matches. CDR3 length: 14 amino acids. Looked up from germline, CDR1 is MNHNS and CDR2 is SASEGT.

This clonotype was seen only a few times. The chain uses TRBV5-1 and TRBJ2-1; no clear D. The CDR3 has 14 residues. CDR1 and CDR2 (germline): SGHRS, YFSETQ. V lost 5 bases and J 6 bases, leaving 15 bases between the germline ends. The CDR3 DNA reads as TGCGCCAGCAGTATTACAGCTGTCTCCAATGAGCAGTTCTTC. The encoded protein is CASSITAVSNEQFF.

This clonotype showed up many times. The rearrangement links TRBV7-2 to TRBJ2-3; 8 bases align to TRBD2. V lost 5 bases, J lost 7 bases, and 14 bases stayed unmatched. Germline CDR1 is SGHTA and CDR2 is FQGNSA. The CDR3 spans 16 residues. CDR3 DNA sequence: TGTGCCAGCAGCCTACACAGCGGGGGCAATCCCAATACGCAGTATTTT. Residues: CASSLHSGGNPNTQYF.

The V and J genes are TRBV5-1 and TRBJ2-7; 12 bases are shared with TRBD2. This CDR3 is built from 16 residues. The ends lost 0 bases at V and 5 bases at J; junction bases unmatched: 6. CDR1 is SGHRS and CDR2 is YFSETQ in the germline V gene. Written as DNA, the CDR3 is TGCGCCAGCAGCTTGGGCGGACTAGCGGGGACGAACGAGCAGTACTTC. It codes for CASSLGGLAGTNEQYF.

This clonotype was found a few times. CDR3 bases: TGTGCCAGCTGGCTGGGAGGGCAAGGGCAGCCCCAGCATTTT. Amino acid sequence: CASWLGGQGQPQHF. The V and J genes are TRBV6-1 and TRBJ1-5, with unresolved D. V gave up 8 bases and J gave up 7 bases, with 18 bases separating them. Germline V gene data show CDR1 as MNHNS and CDR2 as SASEGT. The CDR3 consists of 14 residues.

This clonotype has more than one count but fewer than ten. The V and J genes are TRBV11-2 and TRBJ2-5; D gene uncertain. CDR1 and CDR2 from the germline V gene are SGHAT and FQNNGV. The V gene lost 0 bases and the J gene lost 4 bases, with 15 bases spanning the gap. This CDR3 comprises 16 residues. The CDR3 coding sequence is TGTGCCAGCAGCTTAGATTTAGGGTTTTCGGGAGAGACCCAGTACTTC. It specifies CASSLDLGFSGETQYF.

This clonotype was counted a single time. The chain links TRBV15 to TRBJ2-3; D is possibly TRBD2 (5 bases). Trimming removed 5 bases at V and 1 base at J, with 13 bases between. The CDR3 spans 15 residues. Germline values: CDR1 LNHNV, CDR2 YYDKDF (reference sequence). The CDR3 loop reads CATSPNGKGTDTQYF. In nucleotides, the CDR3 is TGTGCCACCAGCCCAAACGGGAAAGGCACAGATACGCAGTATTTT.

The sample holds a few counts of this clonotype. This sequence joins TRBV4-3 and TRBJ1-4, with 9 positions matching TRBD1. CDR1 is LGHNA and CDR2 is YSLEER in the germline V gene. The CDR3 sequence is 15 residues long. V gave up 1 base and J gave up 10 bases; unmatched junction bases: 7. CDR3 amino acids: CASSQGDRAYGKLFF. The CDR3, as DNA: TGCGCCAGCAGCCAAGGGGACAGGGCCTATGGAAAACTGTTTTTT.

The chain employs TRBV6-1 and TRBJ2-7; TRBD2 matches 12 bases. The J segment lost 5 bases and the V segment lost 6 bases, leaving 8 bases of the junction unmatched. Looked up from germline, CDR1 is MNHNS and CDR2 is SASEGT. The CDR3 has 15 residues. DNA for the CDR3: TGTGCCAGCAGGCCCGGACTAGCGGGATTCAACGAGCAGTACTTC. Encoded protein: CASRPGLAGFNEQYF.

A few counts support this clonotype. This chain connects TRBV7-2 to TRBJ2-7; 9 bases agree with TRBD1. Germline V CDR1 and CDR2: SGHTA, FQGNSA. The V gene end was trimmed by 6 bases and the J gene end by 0 bases; junction bases not matched to a gene: 9. The CDR3 has 16 residues. CDR3 DNA sequence: TGTGCCAGCAGACCATGGACAGGGGCCGACTCCTACGAGCAGTACTTC. Its translation is CASRPWTGADSYEQYF.

In its sample, this clonotype was seen a few times. The chain carries TRBV11-3 and TRBJ2-1; either TRBD1 or TRBD2 may supply D (5 bases each). The V and J ends lost 3 bases and 6 bases respectively, with 15 bases between them. CDR1 and CDR2 (germline): SGHNT, YENEEA. The CDR3 length is 15 residues. CDR3 residues: CASSLGDTLGNEQFF. CDR3 coding DNA: TGTGCCAGCAGCTTGGGGGATACTTTAGGCAATGAGCAGTTCTTC.